The TCR beta chain described here comes from a study of cytotoxic CD8 clonotypes in ibrutinib-treated CLL. CDR1 MNHEY and CDR2 SVGAGI come from the germline V gene. The CDR3 covers 15 residues. The V gene end was trimmed by 2 bases and the J gene end by 1 base; junction bases not matched to a gene: 1. Profiled with immunoSEQ multiplex PCR; TCRdb holds only in-frame clones, not every one. The data contain tens of thousands of clones, around 84% of them singletons. This TCR came from a human donor with chronic lymphocytic leukemia. The chain has TRBV6-5 and TRBJ2-2, with 7 bases aligning to TRBD2. The specimen comprised PBMCs, sampled before ibrutinib treatment. The CDR3 nucleotides read TGTGCCAGCAGTTACGGCGGGAGGAACACCGGGGAGCTGTTTTTT. Protein sequence: CASSYGGRNTGELFF.